These T cell receptor beta chains were read from a single sample in a study of blood T cell repertoires in COVID-19. Sequencing was performed with immunoSEQ multiplex PCR; in TCRdb, only in-frame clones are kept and a portion is missing. The data contain about 140,000 clones, about nine tenths of them seen just once; the ten biggest clones take up approximately 11%. Sequenced material: peripheral blood. The origin of the receptors is a woman of 80 years or more with acute or convalescent COVID-19. CDR3s include the opening cysteine and the closing phenylalanine or tryptophan. The D gene is left open where the match is weak. The listing skips clone size in some rows; elsewhere it reads once, few, many or a size class.

d_gene: TRBD1
v_gene: TRBV5-4
j_gene: TRBJ1-2
abundance: NA
CDR3nt: TGTGCCAGCAGCTTGGGACAGGGGGGATTATATGGCTACACCTTC
CDR3aa: CASSLGQGGLYGYTF

d_gene: NA
v_gene: TRBV28
j_gene: TRBJ2-1
abundance: few
CDR3nt: TGTGCCAGCAGTACATCCGGACTGACGGTCTCCTACAATGAGCAGTTCTTC
CDR3aa: CASSTSGLTVSYNEQFF

d_gene: NA
v_gene: TRBV2
j_gene: TRBJ2-2
abundance: NA
CDR3nt: TGTGCCACCCGAGGGGGTATCGCCGGGGAGCTGTTTTTT
CDR3aa: CATRGGIAGELFF

d_gene: TRBD1
v_gene: TRBV6-5
j_gene: TRBJ1-4
abundance: NA
CDR3nt: TGTGCCAGCATCGACAGGGCGTCCCGTGAAAAACTGTTTTTT
CDR3aa: CASIDRASREKLFF

d_gene: TRBD1
v_gene: TRBV2
j_gene: TRBJ1-1
abundance: NA
CDR3nt: TGTGCCAGCAGGGGACAGGGCCTCACTGAAGCTTTCTTT
CDR3aa: CASRGQGLTEAFF

d_gene: TRBD1
v_gene: TRBV2
j_gene: TRBJ1-2
abundance: NA
CDR3nt: TGTGCCAGCAGGGGGACAGGGCTAGGGTATGGCTACACCTTC
CDR3aa: CASRGTGLGYGYTF

d_gene: TRBD1
v_gene: TRBV30
j_gene: TRBJ1-1
abundance: NA
CDR3nt: TGTGCCTGGAGTGGACCCGGACAGGTTTCTGAAGCTTTCTTT
CDR3aa: CAWSGPGQVSEAFF

d_gene: NA
v_gene: TRBV5-1
j_gene: TRBJ1-1
abundance: NA
CDR3nt: TGCGCCAGCAGGTACGGGGGGGCGGACACTGAAGCTTTCTTT
CDR3aa: CASRYGGADTEAFF

d_gene: TRBD1
v_gene: TRBV7-9
j_gene: TRBJ2-3
abundance: NA
CDR3nt: TGTGCCAGCAGCCTCCTACCGGGACAGGGAGCAGATACGCAGTATTTT
CDR3aa: CASSLLPGQGADTQYF

d_gene: NA
v_gene: TRBV3-1/TRBV3-2
j_gene: TRBJ1-5
abundance: NA
CDR3nt: TGTGCCAGCAGCCAAGGATTTGGGGGGGCTATGGGTCAGCCCCAGCATTTT
CDR3aa: CASSQGFGGAMGQPQHF

d_gene: NA
v_gene: TRBV5-1
j_gene: TRBJ2-5
abundance: NA
CDR3nt: TGCGCCAGCAGCTTGGTTCCAGGGAGGGAGACCCAGTACTTC
CDR3aa: CASSLVPGRETQYF

d_gene: TRBD1
v_gene: TRBV11-2
j_gene: TRBJ2-2
abundance: NA
CDR3nt: TGTGCCAGCAGTACTACAGGGGCGAGGAACGGGGAGCTGTTTTTT
CDR3aa: CASSTTGARNGELFF

d_gene: TRBD2
v_gene: TRBV11-2
j_gene: TRBJ2-1
abundance: NA
CDR3nt: TGTGCCAGCGGGGGAGGGACCTACAATGAGCAGTTCTTC
CDR3aa: CASGGGTYNEQFF

d_gene: TRBD2
v_gene: TRBV7-7
j_gene: TRBJ2-5
abundance: NA
CDR3nt: TGTGCTAGCAGCTTAAGACTAGCGGGGGCTAGAGAGACCCAGTACTTC
CDR3aa: CASSLRLAGARETQYF

d_gene: TRBD1
v_gene: TRBV6-5
j_gene: TRBJ1-6
abundance: few
CDR3nt: TGTGCCAGCAGTTACGGGTGGCAGGGGGCGAATTCACCCCTCCACTTT
CDR3aa: CASSYGWQGANSPLHF

d_gene: TRBD2
v_gene: TRBV19
j_gene: TRBJ2-5
abundance: NA
CDR3nt: TGTGCCAGTAGTCCGGGACTAGCGGGGCGGGAGACCCAGTACTTC
CDR3aa: CASSPGLAGRETQYF

d_gene: NA
v_gene: TRBV7-3
j_gene: TRBJ2-3
abundance: NA
CDR3nt: TGTGCCAGCAGCCCTCAACCCCAGGGAGATACGCAGTATTTT
CDR3aa: CASSPQPQGDTQYF

d_gene: TRBD1
v_gene: TRBV5-1
j_gene: TRBJ1-1
abundance: NA
CDR3nt: TGCGCCAGCAGCTCCGGACAGGCTCGAAGTTGGGTCACTGAAGCTTTCTTT
CDR3aa: CASSSGQARSWVTEAFF

d_gene: NA
v_gene: TRBV24-1
j_gene: TRBJ2-3
abundance: NA
CDR3nt: TGTGCCACCAGTGATCCCCCCCTGGATACGCAGTATTTT
CDR3aa: CATSDPPLDTQYF

d_gene: TRBD1
v_gene: TRBV20-1
j_gene: TRBJ2-3
abundance: NA
CDR3nt: TGCAGTGCTAGTAGGACAGGGCGCACAGATACGCAGTATTTT
CDR3aa: CSASRTGRTDTQYF

d_gene: NA
v_gene: TRBV12-3/TRBV12-4
j_gene: TRBJ1-4
abundance: once
CDR3nt: TGTGCCAGCAGTTTCCGTGCGGATGAAAAACTGTTTTTT
CDR3aa: CASSFRADEKLFF

d_gene: NA
v_gene: TRBV21-1
j_gene: TRBJ2-7
abundance: NA
CDR3nt: TGTGCCAGCGTCCCCCGGGACAGTTCCTCCTACGAGCAGTACTTC
CDR3aa: CASVPRDSSSYEQYF